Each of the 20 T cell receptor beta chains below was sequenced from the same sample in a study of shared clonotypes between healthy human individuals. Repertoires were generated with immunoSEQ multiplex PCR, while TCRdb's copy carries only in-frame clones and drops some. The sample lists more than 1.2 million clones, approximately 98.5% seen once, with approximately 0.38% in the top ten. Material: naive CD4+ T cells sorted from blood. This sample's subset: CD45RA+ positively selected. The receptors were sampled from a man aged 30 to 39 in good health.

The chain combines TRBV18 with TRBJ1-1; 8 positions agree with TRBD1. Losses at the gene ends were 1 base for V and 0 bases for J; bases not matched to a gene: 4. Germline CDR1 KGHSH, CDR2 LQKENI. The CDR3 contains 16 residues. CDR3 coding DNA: TGTGCCAGCTCACCACTTCGACAGGGGATGAACACTGAAGCTTTCTTT. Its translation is CASSPLRQGMNTEAFF.

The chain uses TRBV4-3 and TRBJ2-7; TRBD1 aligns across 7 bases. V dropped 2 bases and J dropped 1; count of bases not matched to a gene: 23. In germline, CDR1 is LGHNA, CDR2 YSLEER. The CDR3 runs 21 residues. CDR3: CASSQNPAPVRGGRTSYEQYF. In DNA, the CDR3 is TGCGCCAGCAGCCAAAACCCTGCACCGGTTCGAGGGGGCCGTACGTCCTACGAGCAGTACTTC.

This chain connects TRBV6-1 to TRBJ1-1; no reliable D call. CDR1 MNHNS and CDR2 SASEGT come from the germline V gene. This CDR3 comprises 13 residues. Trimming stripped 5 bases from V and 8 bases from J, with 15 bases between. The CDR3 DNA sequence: TGTGCCAGCAGTTCCCACGAATGGGTAGAAGCTTTCTTT. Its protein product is CASSSHEWVEAFF.

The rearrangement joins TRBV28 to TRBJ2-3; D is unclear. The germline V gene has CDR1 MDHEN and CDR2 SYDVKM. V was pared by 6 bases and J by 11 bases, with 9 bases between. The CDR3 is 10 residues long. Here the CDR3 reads CASRILGQYF. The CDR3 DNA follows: TGTGCCAGCAGAATCCTGGGGCAGTATTTT. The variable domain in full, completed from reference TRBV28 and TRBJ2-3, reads DVKVTQSSRYLVKRTGEKVFLECVQDMDHENMFWYRQDPGLGLRLIYFSYDVKMKEKGDIPEGYSVSREKKERFSLILESASTNQTSMYLCASRILGQYFGPGTRLTVL.

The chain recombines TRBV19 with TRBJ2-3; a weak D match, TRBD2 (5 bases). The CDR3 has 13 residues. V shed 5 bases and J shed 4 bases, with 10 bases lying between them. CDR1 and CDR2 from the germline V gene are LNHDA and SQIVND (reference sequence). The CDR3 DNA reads TGTGCCAGTAGTCTGGAGGAAGCAGATACGCAGTATTTT. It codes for CASSLEEADTQYF.

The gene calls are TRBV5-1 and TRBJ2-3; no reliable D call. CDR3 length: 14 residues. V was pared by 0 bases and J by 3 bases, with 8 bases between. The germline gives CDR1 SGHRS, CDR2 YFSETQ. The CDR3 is CASSLAQPTDTQYF. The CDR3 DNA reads TGCGCCAGCAGCTTGGCACAGCCGACAGATACGCAGTATTTT.

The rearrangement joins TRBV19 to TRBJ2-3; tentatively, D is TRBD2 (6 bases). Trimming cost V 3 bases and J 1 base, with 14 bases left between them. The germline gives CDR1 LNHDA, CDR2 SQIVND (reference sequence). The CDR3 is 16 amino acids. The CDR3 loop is CASSIPTSGGTDTQYF. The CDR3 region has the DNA TGTGCCAGTAGTATCCCGACTAGTGGTGGCACAGATACGCAGTATTTT.

The DNA of the CDR3 is TGTGCCAGCAGCTCACCGGGACCCATTAGCAATCAGCCCCAGCATTTT. This sequence encodes CASSSPGPISNQPQHF. This chain connects TRBV7-8 to TRBJ1-5; the D gene is possibly TRBD1 (5 bases). V lost 4 bases, J lost 0 bases, and 13 bases lay in between. The germline CDR1 and CDR2 sequences are SGHVS and FQNEAQ. This CDR3 is 16 amino acids long.

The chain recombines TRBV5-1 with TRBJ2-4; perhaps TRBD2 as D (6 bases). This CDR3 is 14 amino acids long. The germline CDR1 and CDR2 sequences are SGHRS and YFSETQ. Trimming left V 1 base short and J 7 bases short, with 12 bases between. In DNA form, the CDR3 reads TGCGCCAGCAGCTTGAGAGGTGGAGGGAACATTCAGTACTTC. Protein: CASSLRGGGNIQYF.

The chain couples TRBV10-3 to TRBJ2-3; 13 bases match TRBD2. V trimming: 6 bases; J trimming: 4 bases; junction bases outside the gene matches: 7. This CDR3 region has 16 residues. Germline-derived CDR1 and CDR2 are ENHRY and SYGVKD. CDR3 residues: CAIRDTSGRAPDTQYF. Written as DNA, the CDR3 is TGTGCCATCAGGGACACTAGCGGGAGGGCCCCAGATACGCAGTATTTT.

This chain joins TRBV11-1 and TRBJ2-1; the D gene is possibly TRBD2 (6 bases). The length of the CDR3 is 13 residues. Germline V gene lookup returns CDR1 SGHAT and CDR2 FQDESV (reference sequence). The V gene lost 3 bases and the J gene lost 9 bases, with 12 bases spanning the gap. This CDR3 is CASSLGLATEQFF. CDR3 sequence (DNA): TGTGCCAGCAGCTTGGGGCTAGCGACTGAGCAGTTCTTC.

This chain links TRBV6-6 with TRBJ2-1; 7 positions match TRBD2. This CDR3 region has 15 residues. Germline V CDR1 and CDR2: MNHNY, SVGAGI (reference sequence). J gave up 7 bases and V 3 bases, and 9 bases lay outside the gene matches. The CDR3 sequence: CASSYGALALNEQFF. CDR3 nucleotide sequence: TGTGCCAGCAGTTATGGCGCACTAGCGTTGAATGAGCAGTTCTTC.

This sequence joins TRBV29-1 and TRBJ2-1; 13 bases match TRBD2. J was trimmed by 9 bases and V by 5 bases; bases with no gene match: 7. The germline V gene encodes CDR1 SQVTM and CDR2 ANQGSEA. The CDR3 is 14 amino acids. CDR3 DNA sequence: TGCAGCGTTCTGAGGACTAGCGGGAGTGGTGAGCAGTTCTTC. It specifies CSVLRTSGSGEQFF.

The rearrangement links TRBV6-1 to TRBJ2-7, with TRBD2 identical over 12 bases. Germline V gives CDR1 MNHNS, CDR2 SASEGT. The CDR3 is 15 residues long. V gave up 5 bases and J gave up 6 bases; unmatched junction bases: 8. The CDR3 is CASSFKTSGSLEQYF. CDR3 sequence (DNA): TGTGCCAGCAGTTTCAAGACTAGCGGGAGCCTCGAGCAGTACTTC.

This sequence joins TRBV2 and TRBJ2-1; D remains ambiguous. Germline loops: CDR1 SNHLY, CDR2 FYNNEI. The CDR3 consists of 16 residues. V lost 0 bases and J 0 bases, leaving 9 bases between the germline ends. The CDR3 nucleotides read TGTGCCAGCAGTGAAGCGACGTTAGGCTCCTACAATGAGCAGTTCTTC. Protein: CASSEATLGSYNEQFF.

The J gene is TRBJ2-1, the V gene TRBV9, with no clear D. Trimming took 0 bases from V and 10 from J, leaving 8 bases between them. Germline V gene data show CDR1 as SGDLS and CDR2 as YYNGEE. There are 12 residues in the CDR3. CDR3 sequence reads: CASSVVSREQFF. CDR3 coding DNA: TGTGCCAGCAGCGTAGTATCGAGGGAGCAGTTCTTC.

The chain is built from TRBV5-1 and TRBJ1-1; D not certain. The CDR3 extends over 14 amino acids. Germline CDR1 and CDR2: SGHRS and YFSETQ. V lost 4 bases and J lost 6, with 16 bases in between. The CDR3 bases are TGCGCCAGCAGCCCGGTGCTGTGGGGAGCTGAAGCTTTCTTT. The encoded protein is CASSPVLWGAEAFF.

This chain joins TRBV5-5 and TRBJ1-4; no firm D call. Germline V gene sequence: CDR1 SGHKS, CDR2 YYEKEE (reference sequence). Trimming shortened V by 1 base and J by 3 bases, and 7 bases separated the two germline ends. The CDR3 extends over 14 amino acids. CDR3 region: CASSLISPNEKLFF. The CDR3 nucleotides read TGTGCCAGCAGCTTGATCTCCCCTAATGAAAAACTGTTTTTT.

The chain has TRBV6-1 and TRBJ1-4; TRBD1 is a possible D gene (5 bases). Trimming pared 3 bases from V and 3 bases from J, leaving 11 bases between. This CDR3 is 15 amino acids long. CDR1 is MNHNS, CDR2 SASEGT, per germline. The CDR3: CASSEKGRSNEKLFF. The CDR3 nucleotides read TGTGCCAGCAGTGAGAAGGGGAGGTCTAATGAAAAACTGTTTTTT.

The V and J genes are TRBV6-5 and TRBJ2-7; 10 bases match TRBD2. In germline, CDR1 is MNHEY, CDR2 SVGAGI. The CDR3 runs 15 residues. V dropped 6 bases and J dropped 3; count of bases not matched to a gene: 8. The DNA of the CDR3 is TGTGCCAGCAGGCGATCTAGCGGGAGTGGCTACGAGCAGTACTTC. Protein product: CASRRSSGSGYEQYF.